This T cell receptor (beta chain) comes out of a study of early T cells in non-severe SARS-CoV-2 infection. Looking at the study overall: Unsorted whole-blood RNA was sequenced in bulk, leaving chains unpaired. The study's findings and limits: CD4 and private specificities were missed by VDJdb matching, which favored anti-spike CD8 responses.

V lost 3 bases and J 4 bases, leaving 9 bases between the germline ends. There are 12 residues in the CDR3. Germline assignment: CDR1 GTSNPN and CDR2 SVGIG (reference sequence). Each cDNA molecule carried a unique molecular identifier. TCRdb called the 5' RACE reads again in MiXCR, with one record for every CDR3 protein. The sample holds tens of thousands of distinct CDR3 sequences, roughly 5% seen once. This clonotype was found many times. What it binds is not known. The specimen sequenced was whole blood. The genes are TRBV30 and TRBJ1-1; the D is unclear. The receptor was derived from an adult who was a healthcare worker with PCR-confirmed SARS-CoV-2 infection or an uninfected control (not recorded which). CDR3 DNA: TGTGCCTGGAGGCAGGCGGGCACTGAAGCTTTCTTT. Protein sequence: CAWRQAGTEAFF.